This T cell receptor (beta chain) was sequenced in a study of Ad26.COV2.S vaccination and SARS-CoV-2 variants. Points on this clone: The antigen remains undetermined.

Treatment meaning: about 20 received Ad26.COV2.S at low or high dose, single or two shots; several received placebo; per-sample allocation not given. The investigators took samples on day 63 after the first vaccine or placebo injection. The germline V gene encodes CDR1 WSHSY and CDR2 SAAADI. The CDR3 extends over 14 amino acids. Trimming took off 4 bases at V and 1 base at J, with 9 bases between the two ends. Study results and caveats: CD8+ and CD4+ T cells specific for spike reportedly responded with substantial breadth after vaccination. Assessments of TCR breadth and depth may have underestimated the total T cell responses.

The table came from immunoSEQ multiplex PCR; TCRdb's copy has only in-frame clones and leaves some out. The data contain 350,000 to 400,000 clones, approximately 91% of them seen just once; the ten biggest clones take up under 4%. The source is a person aged 18 to 59 who received the Ad26.COV2.S COVID-19 vaccine or a placebo. This sample comprised peripheral blood, obtained in a trial of Ad26.COV2.S vaccine versus placebo. This rearrangement joins TRBV10-2 to TRBJ2-3; TRBD2 might be the D (6 bases). The CDR3 sequence: CASSGGLRTDTQYF. CDR3 DNA: TGCGCCAGCAGTGGGGGACTTCGCACAGATACGCAGTATTTT.